The rows below give T cell receptor beta chains drawn from one sample of a study of T cell changes during pregnancy in multiple sclerosis. Method: immunoSEQ multiplex PCR; TCRdb's copy keeps in-frame clones and lacks some. The table records about 93,000 clones, under 95% of them present only once. The source material was peripheral blood, sampled before pregnancy. Receptor source: a female donor with multiple sclerosis, enrolled in a pregnancy study. Both conserved end residues are part of each CDR3. The order of the fields is J gene, V gene, clone size, D gene, CDR3 protein, CDR3 DNA. The D gene is left open where the match is weak. Only part of the rows carry a size: once, few, many, or a class if the clone is expanded.

J: TRBJ2-2
V: TRBV2
size: .
D: TRBD2
CDR3: CASMSGTSSTGELFF
DNA: TGTGCCAGCATGAGCGGGACTAGTAGCACCGGGGAGCTGTTTTTT

J: TRBJ2-6
V: TRBV19
size: .
D: .
CDR3: CASEELSGANVLTF
DNA: TGTGCCAGCGAGGAACTTTCTGGGGCCAACGTCCTGACTTTC

J: TRBJ1-1
V: TRBV30
size: .
D: .
CDR3: CAWSSGENTEAFF
DNA: TGTGCCTGGAGTTCAGGGGAGAACACTGAAGCTTTCTTT

J: TRBJ2-5
V: TRBV6-5
size: .
D: .
CDR3: CASSPWQSQETQYF
DNA: TGTGCCAGCAGCCCCTGGCAGTCACAAGAGACCCAGTACTTC

J: TRBJ2-7
V: TRBV4-2
size: .
D: .
CDR3: CASSQEGQGPSYEQYF
DNA: TGTGCCAGCAGCCAAGAGGGGCAGGGGCCCTCCTACGAGCAGTACTTC

J: TRBJ1-2
V: TRBV25-1
size: .
D: TRBD1
CDR3: CASSETGYGYTF
DNA: TGTGCCAGCAGTGAGACAGGGTATGGCTACACCTTC

J: TRBJ2-5
V: TRBV5-4
size: .
D: TRBD2
CDR3: CASSQASGGSSQYF
DNA: TGTGCCAGCAGTCAGGCCAGCGGGGGTTCGTCCCAGTACTTC

J: TRBJ1-1
V: TRBV5-1
size: .
D: .
CDR3: CASSQRRGATEAFF
DNA: TGCGCCAGCAGCCAGAGACGGGGTGCGACTGAAGCTTTCTTT

J: TRBJ1-2
V: TRBV6-5
size: .
D: .
CDR3: CASSQSGGHYGYTF
DNA: TGTGCCAGCAGCCAATCGGGGGGGCACTATGGCTACACCTTC

J: TRBJ2-1
V: TRBV7-9
size: .
D: TRBD2
CDR3: CASSLYLAGTYNEQFF
DNA: TGTGCCAGCAGCTTATATCTAGCGGGAACCTACAATGAGCAGTTCTTC

J: TRBJ2-1
V: TRBV4-1
size: .
D: TRBD2
CDR3: CASSSTLGLAGTNEQFF
DNA: TGCGCCAGCAGCTCTACTCTAGGACTAGCGGGGACCAATGAGCAGTTCTTC

J: TRBJ1-2
V: TRBV9
size: .
D: .
CDR3: CASSVELGGFYGYTF
DNA: TGTGCCAGCAGCGTAGAGTTGGGGGGTTTCTATGGCTACACCTTC

J: TRBJ2-5
V: TRBV27
size: .
D: .
CDR3: CASSPMGLPNQETQYF
DNA: TGTGCCAGCAGTCCCATGGGACTCCCAAATCAAGAGACCCAGTACTTC

J: TRBJ2-7
V: TRBV6-5
size: .
D: .
CDR3: CASAYEGSSYEQYF
DNA: TGTGCCAGCGCCTACGAGGGTTCCTCCTACGAGCAGTACTTC

J: TRBJ2-7
V: TRBV15
size: once
D: TRBD1
CDR3: CATSPGRDRGREQYF
DNA: TGTGCCACCAGCCCCGGCCGGGACAGGGGGCGTGAGCAGTACTTC

J: TRBJ1-2
V: TRBV10-3
size: .
D: TRBD1
CDR3: CAISGTGAPNYGYTF
DNA: TGTGCCATCAGTGGCACAGGGGCCCCCAACTATGGCTACACCTTC